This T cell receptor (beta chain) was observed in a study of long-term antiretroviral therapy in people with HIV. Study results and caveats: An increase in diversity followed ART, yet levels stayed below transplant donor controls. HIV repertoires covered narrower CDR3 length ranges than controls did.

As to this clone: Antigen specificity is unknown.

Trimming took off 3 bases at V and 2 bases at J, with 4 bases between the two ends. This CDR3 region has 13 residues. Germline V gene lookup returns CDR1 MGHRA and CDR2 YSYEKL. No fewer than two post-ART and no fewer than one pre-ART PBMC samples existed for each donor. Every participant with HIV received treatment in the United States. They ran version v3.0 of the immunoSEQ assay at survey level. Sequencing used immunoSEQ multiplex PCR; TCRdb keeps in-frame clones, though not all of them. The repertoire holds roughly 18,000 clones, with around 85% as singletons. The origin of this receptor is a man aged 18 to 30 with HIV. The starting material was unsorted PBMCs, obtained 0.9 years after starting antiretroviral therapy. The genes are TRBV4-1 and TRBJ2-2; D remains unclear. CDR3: CASSHPNTGELFF. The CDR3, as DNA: TGCGCCAGCAGCCACCCTAACACCGGGGAGCTGTTTTTT.